This entry lists 5 T cell receptor beta chains sequenced from one sample in a study of molecular identifiers for immune sequencing clone quantification. TCRdb reanalysed the PCR reads using MiXCR and keeps one entry per CDR3 protein. This table has hundreds of thousands of distinct CDR3 sequences, around 20% appearing once. Sequencing was carried out using naive CD8+ T cells from blood, with Jurkat cell RNA spiked in. The subset is: FACS-sorted CD8+CD4-CCR7+CD45RA+ naive T cells. The receptors stem from a human donor in good health. Some libraries in this study had Jurkat cell RNA spiked in.

This clonotype was recorded at least ten times. The chain uses TRBV29-1 and TRBJ1-3; possible D gene TRBD1, 5 bases. This CDR3 has 13 residues. Germline V gives CDR1 SQVTM, CDR2 ANQGSEA. Trimming pared 4 bases from V and 2 bases from J, leaving 9 bases between. The CDR3 here is CSVAEGTGNTIYF. Written as DNA, the CDR3 is TGCAGCGTTGCTGAGGGGACTGGAAACACCATATATTTT.

As regards this clonotype: A much larger clone sits a single nucleotide away, making a read error possible. The V and J genes are TRBV7-9 and TRBJ2-5; D possibly corresponds to TRBD1 (5 bases). Germline CDR1 reads SEHNR; CDR2 reads FQNEAQ (reference sequence). The CDR3 has 15 amino acids. The CDR3 DNA sequence: TGTGCCAGCAGCTTCTTAGACAGACCCCAAGGGACCCAGTACTTC. The encoded protein is CASSFLDRPQGTQYF.

This clonotype was seen at least ten times. The chain carries TRBV30 and TRBJ2-7; D uncertain. The V and J ends lost 0 bases and 3 bases respectively, with 9 bases between them. CDR3 length: 13 amino acids. The germline gives CDR1 GTSNPN, CDR2 SVGIG (reference sequence). For the CDR3, the DNA is TGTGCCTGGAGTGTATCCCGCGGCTACGAGCAGTACTTC. It codes for CAWSVSRGYEQYF. The whole variable domain, remainder taken from reference TRBV30 and TRBJ2-7, is SQTIHQWPATLVQPVGSPLSLECTVEGTSNPNLYWYRQAAGRGLQLLFYSVGIGQISSEVPQNLSASRPQDRQFILSSKKLLLSDSGFYLCAWSVSRGYEQYFGPGTRLTVT.

The chain is built from TRBV4-1 and TRBJ2-5; the match to TRBD2 covers 11 bases. Germline V gene sequence: CDR1 MGHRA, CDR2 YSYEKL. Trimming removed 2 bases from V and 4 bases from J; junction bases left unmatched: 3. The CDR3 covers 15 residues. CDR3 sequence (DNA): TGCGCCAGCAGCCAACGGCTAGCGGGGGGAGAGACCCAGTACTTC. Translating gives CASSQRLAGGETQYF.

This clonotype was counted only a few times. This chain joins TRBV2 and TRBJ2-7, with TRBD2 matching over 8 bases. The CDR3 totals 13 residues. From germline, CDR1 is SNHLY and CDR2 FYNNEI. V was pared by 7 bases and J by 2 bases, with 4 bases of the junction left unmatched. The CDR3 nucleotides read TGTGCCAGCAAAAGCGGGAGCCCCTACGAGCAGTACTTC. This gives the protein CASKSGSPYEQYF.